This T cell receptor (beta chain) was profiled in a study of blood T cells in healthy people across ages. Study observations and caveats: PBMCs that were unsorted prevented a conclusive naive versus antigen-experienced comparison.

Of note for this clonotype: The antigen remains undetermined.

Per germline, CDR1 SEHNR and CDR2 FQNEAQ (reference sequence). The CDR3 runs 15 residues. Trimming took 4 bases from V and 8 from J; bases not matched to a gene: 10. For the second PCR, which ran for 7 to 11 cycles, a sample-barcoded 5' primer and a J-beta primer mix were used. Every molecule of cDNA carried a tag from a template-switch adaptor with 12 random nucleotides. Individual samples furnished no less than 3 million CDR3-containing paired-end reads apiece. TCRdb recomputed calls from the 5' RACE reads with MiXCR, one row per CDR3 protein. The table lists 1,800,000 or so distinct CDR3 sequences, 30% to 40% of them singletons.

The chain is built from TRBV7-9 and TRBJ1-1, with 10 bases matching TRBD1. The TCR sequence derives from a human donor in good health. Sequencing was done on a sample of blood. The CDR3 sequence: CASSSLGQGSAEAFF. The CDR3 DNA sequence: TGTGCCAGCAGCTCACTGGGACAGGGGAGCGCGGAAGCTTTCTTT.